A selection of T cell receptor beta chains follows, all from one sample in a study of siplizumab effects on memory and regulatory T cells. Sequencing used immunoSEQ multiplex PCR; TCRdb keeps in-frame clones, though not all of them. The sample lists tens of thousands of clones, 75% to 95% occurring once. Specimen: CD8+ T cells sorted from blood. These receptors were collected from a human donor in good health. Both conserved end residues are part of each CDR3. The order of the fields is V gene, CDR3 length, D gene, J gene, clone size, CDR3 DNA, CDR3 protein. A D gene is named only where the DNA matches it firmly. Expanded clones get a size class; other rows say once, few or many, or leave the size out.

TRBV5-1	13	-	TRBJ2-7	-	TGCGCCAGCAGCCCGGGTAGCTCCTACGAGCAGTACTTC	CASSPGSSYEQYF
TRBV2	15	TRBD2	TRBJ2-2	-	TGTGCCAGCACCGGGGGACTAGTCGGCACCGGGGAGCTGTTTTTT	CASTGGLVGTGELFF
TRBV27	14	-	TRBJ2-7	once	TGTGCCAGCAGTTCCGGGACGGAATCCTACGAGCAGTACTTC	CASSSGTESYEQYF
TRBV19	16	TRBD1	TRBJ1-6	-	TGTGCCAGTAGTATCGGGACAGGGCCCAATAATTCACCCCTCCACTTT	CASSIGTGPNNSPLHF
TRBV7-9	14	TRBD1	TRBJ2-7	-	TGTGCCAGCAGCTTAGCCGACAGGGACCACGAGCAGTACTTC	CASSLADRDHEQYF
TRBV7-9	14	TRBD1	TRBJ1-1	few	TGTGCCAGCAGCTCGACAGGGGGGGACACTGAAGCTTTCTTT	CASSSTGGDTEAFF
TRBV18	15	-	TRBJ2-7	-	TGTGCCAGCTCATCGACCGGGACACCATCCTACGAGCAGTACTTC	CASSSTGTPSYEQYF
TRBV4-1	15	TRBD1	TRBJ2-7	-	TGCGCCAGCAGCCACCCGGGACAGGGGGCCGACGAGCAGTACTTC	CASSHPGQGADEQYF
TRBV29-1	14	-	TRBJ2-5	-	TGCAGCGTTGAATTGGCGGTGTATGGAGAGACCCAGTACTTC	CSVELAVYGETQYF
TRBV4-1	15	TRBD1	TRBJ1-5	-	TGCGCCAGCAGCGGACAGGGGTCTGTCAATCAGCCCCAGCATTTT	CASSGQGSVNQPQHF
TRBV6-1	14	TRBD1	TRBJ2-7	-	TGTGCCAGCAGGCTGGACAGGAGCTCCTACGAGCAGTACTTC	CASRLDRSSYEQYF
TRBV27	16	TRBD2	TRBJ2-7	-	TGTGCCAGCAGTTTAAAGGGACTAGCGGGAGGTTACGAGCAGTACTTC	CASSLKGLAGGYEQYF
TRBV27	13	-	TRBJ2-1	-	TGTGCCAGCAGTTCACTCTCGAACAATGAGCAGTTCTTC	CASSSLSNNEQFF
TRBV29-1	15	-	TRBJ1-1	-	TGCAGCGTTGTTGGAGGGAATTTTTTGAACACTGAAGCTTTCTTT	CSVVGGNFLNTEAFF
TRBV7-9	12	-	TRBJ2-1	-	TGTGCCAGCAGCTCTGTATACAATGAGCAGTTCTTC	CASSSVYNEQFF
TRBV7-9	16	TRBD1	TRBJ2-3	-	TGTGCCAGCAGCTCTCCTTTCACAGGGGGCCCAGATACGCAGTATTTT	CASSSPFTGGPDTQYF
TRBV13	13	TRBD2	TRBJ2-7	-	TGTGCCAGCAAAAGGACTAGCGCTGGGGAGCAGTACTTC	CASKRTSAGEQYF
TRBV19	15	-	TRBJ2-7	once	TGTGCCAGTAGTGAATTCGGCGCCGGACTGTCCGGGCAGTACTTC	CASSEFGAGLSGQYF
TRBV7-9	15	TRBD2	TRBJ2-7	-	TGTGCCAGCAGCGGGACTAACCAGGAGACCTACGAGCAGTACTTC	CASSGTNQETYEQYF
TRBV27	14	TRBD2	TRBJ2-5	-	TGTGCCAGCAGTTTTGGGACTAGCGGCGAGACCCAGTACTTC	CASSFGTSGETQYF
TRBV14	14	-	TRBJ2-3	once	TGTGCCAGCAGCCAAGCGGGGTTCAAGGATACGCAGTATTTT	CASSQAGFKDTQYF
TRBV27	16	-	TRBJ1-1	-	TGTGCCAGCAGTTTATTACGCGGGCAAGGGAACACTGAAGCTTTCTTT	CASSLLRGQGNTEAFF
TRBV7-2	16	TRBD1	TRBJ1-1	-	TGTGCCAGCACGCAAATCGACAGGGGGCGCGGGACTGAAGCTTTCTTT	CASTQIDRGRGTEAFF
TRBV28	15	TRBD1	TRBJ2-7	-	TGTGCCAGCAGTCCGCCGACAGGGTGGTCCCACGAGCAGTACTTC	CASSPPTGWSHEQYF